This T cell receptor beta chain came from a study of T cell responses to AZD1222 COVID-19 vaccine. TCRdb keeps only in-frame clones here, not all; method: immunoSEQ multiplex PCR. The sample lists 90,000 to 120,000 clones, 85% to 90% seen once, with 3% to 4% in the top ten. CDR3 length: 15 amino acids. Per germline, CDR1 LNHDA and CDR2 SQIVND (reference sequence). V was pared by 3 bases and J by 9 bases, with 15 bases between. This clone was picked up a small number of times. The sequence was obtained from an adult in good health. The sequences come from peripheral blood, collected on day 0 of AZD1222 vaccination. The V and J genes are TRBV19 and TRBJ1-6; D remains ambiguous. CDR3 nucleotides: TGTGCCAGTAGTATCCTCACCAAGGGAGGTTCACCCCTCCACTTT. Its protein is CASSILTKGGSPLHF.